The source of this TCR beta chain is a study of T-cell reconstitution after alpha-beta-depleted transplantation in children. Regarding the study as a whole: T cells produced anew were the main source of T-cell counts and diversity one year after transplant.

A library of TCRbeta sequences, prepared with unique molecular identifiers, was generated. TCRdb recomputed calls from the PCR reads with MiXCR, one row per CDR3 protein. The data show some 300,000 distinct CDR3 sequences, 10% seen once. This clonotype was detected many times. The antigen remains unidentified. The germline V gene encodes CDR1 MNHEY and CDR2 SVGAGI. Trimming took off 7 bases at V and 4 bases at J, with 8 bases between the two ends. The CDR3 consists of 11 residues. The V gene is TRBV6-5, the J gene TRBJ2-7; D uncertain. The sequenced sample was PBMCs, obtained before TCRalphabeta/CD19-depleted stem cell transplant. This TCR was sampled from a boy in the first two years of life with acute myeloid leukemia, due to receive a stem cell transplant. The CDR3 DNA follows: TGTGCCAGCACCAACGGGTACGAGCAGTACTTC. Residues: CASTNGYEQYF.